This note documents a single T cell receptor beta chain sequence. The antigen it binds to is not known. One base away there is no much larger clone; base qualities are not given. Each collaborating institution followed its own protocols to collect whole blood in K2EDTA tubes. For TCRbeta analysis, collaborator samples were shipped as frozen whole blood, as isolated PBMCs, or as DNA extracted from either sample type. The source of the sample is a study of blood T cell repertoires in COVID-19 (dated by TCRdb to 2020 to 2022). For the study in its entirety: Samples from collaborators originated in the United States, Italy and Spain and spanned both the acute and convalescent phases of COVID-19. The material from the prospective study consisted of cDNA or gDNA derived from T cells, B-cell-depleted T cells, or PBMCs. Deeply sampled blood TCRbeta repertoires from subjects exposed to, actively infected with, or recovered from COVID-19 were included in the dataset. The repertoires were made available in a free public database intended to serve as a resource for research on the immune response to SARS-CoV-2. The samples were drawn from the first 160 participants of the ongoing ImmuneRACE study and from 1,254 subjects provided by 6 global collaborators. Sample metadata almost always included a de-identified subject ID, COVID-19 status, age in years and sex. HLA class I and class II types, where available, came from metadata supplied by the sample provider rather than from assay-based typing. General findings and caveats noted by the study authors: The amount of clinical and demographic metadata varied by source and participant and was provided uncurated.

TCRbeta CDR3 regions were amplified from genomic DNA using the immunoSEQ Assay, a bias-controlled multiplex PCR. Per the original workflow: Nucleated cell counts per sample were estimated from amplification of reference gene primers within the assay. Sequence reads were collapsed and filtered to measure the absolute abundance of every unique TCRbeta CDR3 rearrangement. Productive Simpson clonality was computed per sample as the square root of Simpson's diversity index over productive rearrangements. What TCRdb holds here is the immuneACCESS table cut down to in-frame rearrangements. Part of the clones is not present; checked against another copy, under half of the missing clones reflect an unresolved V gene, and the others are unexplained. V, J and clone size are those of that table, while D and trimming were read from the DNA. Present in this sample are approximately 82,000 clones, almost 95% of which were seen just once. The ten largest make up about 6.6% of the sample.

The material sequenced was peripheral blood. The receptor was isolated from a woman aged 55 to 70 with active COVID-19.

CDR3 region: CASSLEGRPDGYTF. The DNA is as follows: TGCGCCAGCAGCTTGGAAGGGAGGCCGGATGGCTACACCTTC. The chain is made from TRBV5-1 and TRBJ1-2, with the D segment identity uncertain. For CDR1 and CDR2, the germline V gene lists SGHRS and YFSETQ. Measured from the cysteine to the phenylalanine, the CDR3 is 14 residues long. CDR3 DNA only is kept here, 42 bases in frame from base 1. V and J are truncated by 0 bases and 6 bases respectively, leaving an intervening sequence of 12 bases.